The rows below give T cell receptor beta chains drawn from one sample of a study of shared clonotypes between healthy human individuals. Data came from immunoSEQ multiplex PCR; TCRdb stores just in-frame clones and leaves some out. This sample yields a few million clones, of which around 90% are seen a single time; roughly 0.15% belongs to the top ten. The sample comprised naive CD4+ T cells sorted from blood. Source of these receptors: a man aged 18 to 35 in good health. The CDR3 runs from the conserved cysteine through the conserved F or W. The D gene is left open where the match is weak. Expanded clones get a size class; other rows say once, few or many, or leave the size out.

DNA: TGTGCCAGCGGGTCCCAGGGGGATGTGTGGCCCCAGCATTTT; CDR3: CASGSQGDVWPQHF; D: TRBD1; size: once; V: TRBV6-1; J: TRBJ1-5
DNA: TGTGCCAGCAGCAGGGGACGGGAAAAACTGTTTTTT; CDR3: CASSRGREKLFF; D: -; size: -; V: TRBV27; J: TRBJ1-4
DNA: TGTGCCATCAGTGAGATCAATCAGCCCCAGCATTTT; CDR3: CAISEINQPQHF; D: -; size: once; V: TRBV10-3; J: TRBJ1-5
DNA: TGTGCCAGCAGGTTGACAGGGTTGCACTATGGCTACACCTTC; CDR3: CASRLTGLHYGYTF; D: TRBD1; size: -; V: TRBV28; J: TRBJ1-2
DNA: TGTGCCAGCAGCTTAGATCCCGCCGCTGAAGCTTTCTTT; CDR3: CASSLDPAAEAFF; D: -; size: -; V: TRBV7-3; J: TRBJ1-1
DNA: TGCGCCAGCAGCTTGGCCGGGGCTGTGAACACTGAAGCTTTCTTT; CDR3: CASSLAGAVNTEAFF; D: -; size: -; V: TRBV5-1; J: TRBJ1-1
DNA: TGTGCCAGCAGCCTCACGAGATCTACAGGGGGCACTAATGAAAAACTGTTTTTT; CDR3: CASSLTRSTGGTNEKLFF; D: TRBD1; size: -; V: TRBV5-8; J: TRBJ1-4
DNA: TGTGCCAGCAGTTACCCTGCGTCGGTCTACAATGAGCAGTTCTTC; CDR3: CASSYPASVYNEQFF; D: -; size: -; V: TRBV6-6; J: TRBJ2-1
DNA: TGTGCCTGGAACCGGGGATCTGAAGCTTTCTTT; CDR3: CAWNRGSEAFF; D: -; size: -; V: TRBV30; J: TRBJ1-1
DNA: TGTGCCAGTAGTATCCGTAAACAGGGTTACTACGATCAGCCCCAGCATTTT; CDR3: CASSIRKQGYYDQPQHF; D: -; size: -; V: TRBV19; J: TRBJ1-5
DNA: TGTGCCAGCAGCGTAGCCTCTGGGGGGTTCCTCTCTGGAAACACCATATATTTT; CDR3: CASSVASGGFLSGNTIYF; D: -; size: -; V: TRBV9; J: TRBJ1-3
DNA: TGTGCCAGCAGTTCCGGACAGTCAGCCAAAAACATTCAGTACTTC; CDR3: CASSSGQSAKNIQYF; D: -; size: -; V: TRBV2; J: TRBJ2-4
DNA: TGTGCCAGCAGTCCGACTATAATTTCCTACGAGCAGTACTTC; CDR3: CASSPTIISYEQYF; D: -; size: -; V: TRBV28; J: TRBJ2-7
DNA: TGTGCCAGCAGATTACGTGCACAGCTAACAGATACGCAGTATTTT; CDR3: CASRLRAQLTDTQYF; D: -; size: -; V: TRBV5-4; J: TRBJ2-3
DNA: TGTGCCTGGAGTTACAGGGGATTGAACACTGAAGCTTTCTTT; CDR3: CAWSYRGLNTEAFF; D: TRBD1; size: -; V: TRBV30; J: TRBJ1-1
DNA: TGCGCCAGCAGCTCGGAGACAGGGGGCGCAACCGGGGAGCTGTTTTTT; CDR3: CASSSETGGATGELFF; D: TRBD1; size: -; V: TRBV5-1; J: TRBJ2-2
DNA: TGTGCCTGGACGACAGGGAGAGTTTATAATTCACCCCTCCACTTT; CDR3: CAWTTGRVYNSPLHF; D: TRBD1; size: -; V: TRBV30; J: TRBJ1-6
DNA: TGTGCCAGCAGCTTGCTTAGCGGGAGCGGAAATACGGAGCAGTTCTTC; CDR3: CASSLLSGSGNTEQFF; D: TRBD2; size: -; V: TRBV5-6; J: TRBJ2-1
DNA: TGTGCCAGCAGCTTGGTGGACAGGCGTTCGTACGAGCAGTACTTC; CDR3: CASSLVDRRSYEQYF; D: TRBD1; size: -; V: TRBV5-5; J: TRBJ2-7
DNA: TGTGCCAGCAGCTTAGCCAGGTACTCCTACGAGCAGTACTTC; CDR3: CASSLARYSYEQYF; D: -; size: -; V: TRBV11-2; J: TRBJ2-7
DNA: TGTGCCAGCAGCCTACCAGCAGGCAGGGAGACCCAGTACTTC; CDR3: CASSLPAGRETQYF; D: -; size: -; V: TRBV7-2; J: TRBJ2-5
DNA: TGTGCCAGCAGCTTAGCCGCCGGGACTAGCGCCTACGAGCAGTACTTC; CDR3: CASSLAAGTSAYEQYF; D: TRBD2; size: -; V: TRBV11-3; J: TRBJ2-7
DNA: TGTGCCAGCAGCCGACCCGGCCAAAAGACCCAGTACTTC; CDR3: CASSRPGQKTQYF; D: -; size: -; V: TRBV27; J: TRBJ2-5
DNA: TGTGCCAGCAGTCCTCTAGCGGGAGGGGCTAGTGAGCAGTTCTTC; CDR3: CASSPLAGGASEQFF; D: TRBD2; size: -; V: TRBV6-5; J: TRBJ2-1
DNA: TGTGCCAGCGGACAGGGGAGGAACTATGGCTACACCTTC; CDR3: CASGQGRNYGYTF; D: TRBD1; size: -; V: TRBV6-6; J: TRBJ1-2